These 18 T cell receptor beta chains were sequenced from one sample in a study of response to subunit inactivated influenza vaccine. In TCRdb, the RT-PCR reads were re-called with MiXCR into one record per CDR3 protein. Here the sample spans roughly 790,000 distinct CDR3 sequences, 21% being singletons. The starting material was PBMCs from blood, obtained 5 to 6 days after vaccination. The receptors were gathered from a man over 45 who received an inactivated influenza vaccine.

V is TRBV7-9 and J is TRBJ1-1, with TRBD1 identical over 7 bases. Germline trimming cut 5 bases from V and 4 bases from J; bases unmatched to any gene: 10. The CDR3 has 15 amino acids. Germline V gene lookup returns CDR1 SEHNR and CDR2 FQNEAQ (reference sequence). CDR3 bases: TGTGCCAGCAGCAGCCACAGGGGCGAGGGCACTGAAGCTTTCTTT. It codes for CASSSHRGEGTEAFF.

This rearrangement joins TRBV20-1 to TRBJ2-1; possible D gene TRBD2, 5 bases. Between the trimmed V and J ends, which lost 4 bases and 10 bases, there was a span of 14 bases. This CDR3 has 12 amino acids. CDR1 is DFQATT and CDR2 is SNEGSKA in the germline V gene (reference sequence). The CDR3 coding sequence is TGCAGTGCTAACCTAGTTACGGGAGAGCAGTTCTTC. Protein: CSANLVTGEQFF.

V usage is TRBV27 and J usage is TRBJ1-4; no definite D call. Trimming stripped 8 bases from V and 10 bases from J, with 17 bases between. The germline V gene has CDR1 MNHEY and CDR2 SMNVEV (reference sequence). This CDR3 spans 13 amino acids. This CDR3 is CASAGAGVGKLFF. CDR3 nucleotides: TGTGCCAGCGCCGGCGCTGGAGTAGGAAAACTGTTTTTT.

The table lists this clonotype with a few counts. V is TRBV20-1 and J is TRBJ1-4; 7 bases are a match to TRBD1. V lost 1 base and J lost 10; bases outside the gene matches: 9. The CDR3 runs 14 residues. Germline values: CDR1 DFQATT, CDR2 SNEGSKA (reference sequence). The CDR3 coding sequence is TGCAGTGCTAGAGGTGGGGACAGTTTGGGAAAACTGTTTTTT. Translated, it gives CSARGGDSLGKLFF.

A few counts support this clonotype. The gene calls are TRBV12-3 or TRBV12-4 and TRBJ1-5; a weak D match, TRBD1 (5 bases). V lost 2 bases and J lost 4, with 12 bases in between. The CDR3 loop spans 15 amino acids. CDR3 sequence reads: CASSLSGEGNQPQHF. In DNA, the CDR3 is TGTGCCAGCAGTTTAAGTGGGGAGGGGAATCAGCCCCAGCATTTT.

This chain connects TRBV4-1 to TRBJ2-5; a weak D match, TRBD2 (5 bases). V was cut by 3 bases and J by 3 bases, with 11 bases left in between. The CDR3 covers 14 residues. The germline gives CDR1 MGHRA, CDR2 YSYEKL. CDR3 protein: CASSHSRGKETQYF. CDR3 in DNA: TGCGCCAGCAGCCATTCCCGGGGAAAAGAGACCCAGTACTTC.

The chain employs TRBV6-5 and TRBJ1-6; the D is unclear. Deletions cut 2 bases from V and 3 bases from J, with 2 bases between. The CDR3 spans 13 residues. The V gene's germline CDR1 is MNHEY and CDR2 SVGAGI. CDR3 DNA: TGTGCCAGCAGTTACGGCTATAATTCACCCCTCCACTTT. Amino acid sequence: CASSYGYNSPLHF.

This clonotype has at least ten counts. The J gene is TRBJ2-3, the V gene TRBV20-1; maybe TRBD2 (5 bases). CDR3 length equals 14 residues. Trimming cost V 2 bases and J 0 bases, with 9 bases left between them. From germline, CDR1 is DFQATT and CDR2 SNEGSKA (reference sequence). The CDR3 is CSARSRLSTDTQYF. As DNA, the CDR3 is TGCAGTGCTAGAAGTCGACTAAGCACAGATACGCAGTATTTT.

This clonotype was picked up one time. V usage is TRBV11-2 and J usage is TRBJ2-7, with D tentatively TRBD1 or TRBD2 (6 bases each). In germline, CDR1 is SGHAT, CDR2 FQNNGV. V lost 7 bases, J lost 0 bases, and 19 bases lay in between. The CDR3 has 16 amino acids. The CDR3 bases are TGTGCCAGCACTCCACTAGGGGGGCATGGCTCCTACGAGCAGTACTTC. Translated: CASTPLGGHGSYEQYF. The full variable domain, in which reference TRBV11-2 and TRBJ2-7 provide the parts outside the CDR3, is EAGVAQSPRYKIIEKRQSVAFWCNPISGHATLYWYQQILGQGPKLLIQFQNNGVVDDSQLPKDRFSAERLKGVDSTLKIQPAKLEDSAVYLCASTPLGGHGSYEQYFGPGTRLTVT.

This clonotype was counted many times. The chain has TRBV29-1 and TRBJ1-1; D is unclear. The CDR3 is 14 residues long. Looked up from germline, CDR1 is SQVTM and CDR2 is ANQGSEA. V gave up 6 bases and J gave up 5 bases, with 19 bases separating them. CDR3 residues: CSVSMTLRGTEAFF. For the CDR3, the DNA is TGCAGCGTCTCCATGACACTTAGAGGGACTGAAGCTTTCTTT.

This clonotype has more than one count but fewer than ten. Relative to the germline gene, one junction end is altered; a read error may explain this. The chain recombines TRBV5-1 with TRBJ1-2; D possibly corresponds to TRBD1 (5 bases). This CDR3 has 14 residues. The germline CDR1 and CDR2 sequences are SGHRS and YFSETQ. The DNA of the CDR3 is TGCGCCAGCAGCTTGGACGGGACGGTCTATGCCTACACCTTC. This gives the protein CASSLDGTVYAYTF.

This clonotype has only one observation. V gene TRBV6-2 or TRBV6-3 combines with J gene TRBJ2-2; 7 positions agree with TRBD1. The trim removed 6 bases at V and 6 bases at J, leaving 7 bases unmatched. This CDR3 comprises 14 residues. Germline assignment: CDR1 MNHEY and CDR2 SVGEGT. The CDR3 coding sequence is TGTGCCAGCAGAGGGACAGAGAATTCCGGGGAGCTGTTTTTT. As protein: CASRGTENSGELFF.

This clonotype was counted once. This sequence joins TRBV7-2 and TRBJ1-1; TRBD1 is a possible D gene (6 bases). V was cut by 5 bases and J by 2 bases, with 15 bases left in between. CDR1 is SGHTA and CDR2 is FQGNSA in the germline V gene. CDR3 size: 15 residues. The CDR3 sequence is CASSPQGHRNTEAFF. CDR3 DNA: TGTGCCAGCAGCCCCCAGGGACATCGAAACACTGAAGCTTTCTTT.

This clonotype was counted a few times. The chain combines TRBV20-1 with TRBJ1-2; D not resolved. CDR1 and CDR2 from the germline V gene are DFQATT and SNEGSKA (reference sequence). With 4 bases removed from V and 6 bases from J, the gap between germline ends came to 0 bases. This CDR3 is 8 amino acids long. DNA for the CDR3: TGCAGTGCTAATGGCTACACCTTC. This codes for CSANGYTF.

CDR3 DNA: TGTGCCTGGAGTGCTCAAACAGGGACGGGCAACACCTTC. Translated: CAWSAQTGTGNTF. The chain joins TRBV30 to TRBJ1-2, with D possibly matching TRBD1 (6 bases). Germline V lookup: CDR1 GTSNPN, CDR2 SVGIG (reference sequence). V lost 1 base and J lost 12, with 18 bases in between. The CDR3 sequence is 13 residues long.

The table lists this clonotype with a few counts. The chain couples TRBV6-2 or TRBV6-3 to TRBJ2-7; D possibly corresponds to TRBD2 (5 bases). The ends were cut back, 2 bases at V and 4 bases at J, with 15 bases in the middle. The CDR3 has 15 residues. In germline, CDR1 is MNHEY, CDR2 SVGEGT. The CDR3 DNA reads TGTGCCAGCAGTTACGATCCTCCTAGCCGATACGAGCAGTACTTC. It encodes CASSYDPPSRYEQYF.

This chain joins TRBV2 and TRBJ2-1; TRBD1 matches at 8 bases. The CDR3 is 15 amino acids. The V gene end was trimmed by 5 bases and the J gene end by 4 bases; junction bases not matched to a gene: 7. The V gene's germline CDR1 is SNHLY and CDR2 FYNNEI. CDR3: CASSPRTGMYNEQFF. DNA of the CDR3: TGTGCCAGCAGTCCCCGGACAGGGATGTACAATGAGCAGTTCTTC.

The table lists this clonotype with a few counts. This chain uses TRBV12-3 or TRBV12-4 with TRBJ1-1; no clear D. There are 13 residues in the CDR3. Trimming pared 3 bases from V and 5 bases from J, leaving 10 bases between. CDR3 amino acids: CASSLRTRTEAFF. The CDR3 DNA reads TGTGCCAGCAGTTTGCGGACGCGGACTGAAGCTTTCTTT.